Given below is one TCR beta chain in context. Its antigen is not identified. Semi-nested PCR with Nested Universal Primer A followed constant-region reverse priming of full-length variable regions. TCRdb ran MiXCR on the 5' RACE reads and lists one entry per CDR3 protein. Found here are some 60,000 distinct CDR3 sequences, roughly 30% of them singletons; the top ten hold roughly 2.5%. V lost 2 bases, J lost 2 bases, and 9 bases lay in between. The CDR3 length is 15 residues. Germline V gene lookup returns CDR1 MNHEY and CDR2 SVGEGT. General observations from the study: In terms of TCR gene usage, tumor memory CD4+ T cells clustered together with blood and lymph node memory CD4+ cells, as well as with lymph node naive CD4+ cells. Larger-cohort validation covered only one TCR beta V-J rearrangement.

Naive CD4+ cells had CD25+ Tregs removed. The chain recombines TRBV6-2 or TRBV6-3 with TRBJ1-4; D gene unclear. The material sequenced was tumor-infiltrating naive CD4+ T cells sorted from the breast tumor. The subset was: naive CD4+ T cells, CD4+CD45RA+CD25-. The clonotype comes from a female donor with breast cancer. The CDR3 region is CASSYADATNEKLFF. DNA of the CDR3: TGTGCCAGCAGTTACGCCGATGCCACTAATGAAAAACTGTTTTTT.